Listed here are 31 T cell receptor beta chains from one sample, sequenced in a study of CD8 T cells in Susac syndrome. RNA totalling about 0.45 to 1 ug underwent reverse transcription with random hexamers. TCRdb ran MiXCR on the immunoSEQ multiplex PCR reads and lists one entry per CDR3 protein. Found here are 250,000 to 300,000 distinct CDR3 sequences, 65% to 90% of them singletons; the top ten hold around 0.22%. Material for sequencing was CD8+ T cells from PBMCs. The receptors derive from a human donor with multiple sclerosis.

This rearrangement joins TRBV30 to TRBJ1-1; no clear D. Germline CDR1 GTSNPN, CDR2 SVGIG (reference sequence). V was pared by 2 bases and J by 1 base, with 8 bases between. The CDR3 consists of 13 residues. This CDR3 reads CAWSWAGNTEAFF. CDR3 sequence (DNA): TGTGCCTGGAGTTGGGCAGGGAACACTGAAGCTTTCTTT.

The chain links TRBV29-1 to TRBJ2-2; D not certain. Trimming pared 1 base from V and 4 bases from J, leaving 4 bases between. The CDR3 has 12 amino acids. Germline V lookup: CDR1 SQVTM, CDR2 ANQGSEA. This CDR3 reads CSVEGATGELFF. CDR3 in DNA: TGCAGCGTTGAAGGAGCCACCGGGGAGCTGTTTTTT.

This chain links TRBV7-9 with TRBJ1-3; a weak D match, TRBD1 (5 bases). In germline, CDR1 is SEHNR, CDR2 FQNEAQ (reference sequence). V lost 2 bases and J lost 0, with 14 bases in between. The CDR3 totals 17 residues. CDR3 region: CASSLPYDRDSGNTIYF. CDR3 DNA sequence: TGTGCCAGCAGCTTACCCTACGACAGAGACTCTGGAAACACCATATATTTT.

V usage is TRBV27 and J usage is TRBJ2-5; TRBD2 is a possible D gene (7 bases). The CDR3 has 13 residues. Per germline, CDR1 MNHEY and CDR2 SMNVEV (reference sequence). V lost 4 bases to trimming and J lost 5 bases, with 11 bases between them. Here the CDR3 DNA reads TGTGCCAGCAGTTGGGGGGGGCGTGAGACCCAGTACTTC. Encoded protein: CASSWGGRETQYF.

This chain links TRBV6-1 with TRBJ1-1, with a possible D match to TRBD1 (6 bases). This CDR3 spans 14 amino acids. The germline gives CDR1 MNHNS, CDR2 SASEGT. With 5 bases removed from V and 4 bases from J, the gap between germline ends came to 14 bases. CDR3 residues: CASSLTGSRTEAFF. The CDR3 DNA reads TGTGCCAGCAGTTTAACAGGGTCCCGCACTGAAGCTTTCTTT.

In this sample, this clonotype turned up a few times. This rearrangement joins TRBV6-5 to TRBJ2-7, with TRBD1 matching 7 bases. Germline V CDR1 and CDR2: MNHEY, SVGAGI. This CDR3 has 15 amino acids. Trimming took 3 bases from V and 0 from J; bases not matched to a gene: 5. The CDR3 nucleotides are TGTGCCAGCAGTTATACACAGGGGAGCTCCTACGAGCAGTACTTC. Amino acids: CASSYTQGSSYEQYF.

This clonotype was seen a single time. V gene TRBV12-3 or TRBV12-4 combines with J gene TRBJ1-1; D gene ambiguous. The CDR3 spans 15 residues. Deletions cut 4 bases from V and 1 base from J, with 13 bases between. The CDR3 loop reads CASSSTWTSNTEAFF. The CDR3 coding sequence is TGTGCCAGCAGTTCCACCTGGACGTCGAACACTGAAGCTTTCTTT.

The chain combines TRBV7-9 with TRBJ2-5; TRBD1 aligns across 7 bases. Germline V CDR1 and CDR2: SEHNR, FQNEAQ (reference sequence). Trimming took 2 bases from V and 5 from J; bases not matched to a gene: 8. The CDR3 runs to 15 residues. CDR3: CASSLNKGGWETQYF. The CDR3 nucleotides are TGTGCCAGCAGCTTAAATAAAGGGGGCTGGGAGACCCAGTACTTC.

V and J are TRBV2 and TRBJ2-1, with TRBD2 matching 14 bases. There are 18 residues in the CDR3. V trimming: 0 bases; J trimming: 5 bases; junction bases outside the gene matches: 6. The germline CDR1 and CDR2 sequences are SNHLY and FYNNEI. In nucleotides, the CDR3 is TGTGCCAGCAGTGAAGCCCCTGGGACTAGCGGGAGTAACAATGAGCAGTTCTTC. Its protein product is CASSEAPGTSGSNNEQFF.

The chain joins TRBV19 to TRBJ2-3; the D gene is possibly TRBD1 (5 bases). The length of the CDR3 is 14 residues. Trimming cost V 5 bases and J 0 bases, with 9 bases left between them. The germline V gene has CDR1 LNHDA and CDR2 SQIVND (reference sequence). The DNA of the CDR3 is TGTGCCAGTAGTCTGGACACTAGCACAGATACGCAGTATTTT. Translating it yields CASSLDTSTDTQYF. Drawing the rest from reference TRBV19 and TRBJ2-3, the complete variable domain is DGGITQSPKYLFRKEGQNVTLSCEQNLNHDAMYWYRQDPGQGLRLIYYSQIVNDFQKGDIAEGYSVSREKKESFPLTVTSAQKNPTAFYLCASSLDTSTDTQYFGPGTRLTVL.

This chain uses TRBV25-1 with TRBJ2-1; D is unresolved. The ends were cut back, 1 base at V and 9 bases at J, with 10 bases in the middle. The V gene's germline CDR1 is MGHDK and CDR2 SYGVNS. This CDR3 is 13 amino acids long. The CDR3 sequence: CASSELSGSEQFF. The CDR3, as DNA: TGTGCCAGCAGTGAATTAAGTGGGTCTGAGCAGTTCTTC.

This chain connects TRBV30 to TRBJ1-1; D gene ambiguous. CDR1 is GTSNPN and CDR2 is SVGIG in the germline V gene (reference sequence). Trimming left V 5 bases short and J 5 bases short, with 9 bases between. The CDR3 has 11 amino acids. For the CDR3, the DNA is TGTGCCTGGGGAGGGAGGACTGAAGCTTTCTTT. Protein: CAWGGRTEAFF.

The rearrangement links TRBV27 to TRBJ2-3; D is unclear. The CDR3 is made up of 17 amino acids. CDR1 is MNHEY and CDR2 is SMNVEV in the germline V gene (reference sequence). The V end lost 7 bases, the J end lost 5 bases, and 25 bases lay between the germline ends. The CDR3 DNA follows: TGTGCCAGCACTTCGCTACCGTCGGCCCCCATTATAGATACGCAGTATTTT. It yields the protein CASTSLPSAPIIDTQYF.

The rearrangement links TRBV18 to TRBJ2-7; no clear D. Germline loops: CDR1 KGHSH, CDR2 LQKENI. The CDR3 covers 14 residues. The germline V and J ends were trimmed by 0 bases and 7 bases, with 13 bases remaining between them. In DNA, the CDR3 is TGTGCCAGCTCACCACCGGAAGGGCCGTGGGAGCAGTACTTC. It encodes CASSPPEGPWEQYF.

J is TRBJ1-3 and V is TRBV13; TRBD1 matches 9 bases. This CDR3 comprises 14 residues. After removal of 6 bases from V and 4 bases from J, the junction contained 4 bases not matched to a gene. Germline V gene data show CDR1 as PRHDT and CDR2 as FYEKMQ (reference sequence). The CDR3 coding sequence is TGTGCCAGCAGGCAGGGGACAGGGGGAAACACCATATATTTT. Protein product: CASRQGTGGNTIYF.

In this sample, this clonotype turned up once. This sequence joins TRBV4-3 and TRBJ2-1, with D perhaps TRBD2 (6 bases). This CDR3 spans 13 amino acids. Germline V gives CDR1 LGHNA, CDR2 YSLEER. V shed 3 bases and J shed 7 bases, with 10 bases lying between them. CDR3 in amino acids: CASSHQGGNEQFF. As DNA, the CDR3 is TGCGCCAGCAGCCACCAAGGAGGGAATGAGCAGTTCTTC.

The chain links TRBV19 to TRBJ2-3; TRBD1 matches 11 bases. This CDR3 has 16 amino acids. J gave up 4 bases and V 6 bases, and 9 bases lay outside the gene matches. Germline CDR1 reads LNHDA; CDR2 reads SQIVND (reference sequence). The CDR3 is CASRDRTGGFSDTQYF. CDR3 DNA sequence: TGTGCCAGTAGAGATAGGACAGGGGGCTTTTCAGATACGCAGTATTTT.

V is TRBV7-9 and J is TRBJ2-1, with 8 positions matching TRBD1. Unmatched junction bases numbered 4, after V lost 2 bases and J lost 4 bases. The CDR3 runs 15 residues. The germline CDR1 and CDR2 sequences are SEHNR and FQNEAQ (reference sequence). CDR3 protein: CASSLRTGTYNEQFF. In DNA form, the CDR3 reads TGTGCCAGCAGCTTAAGGACAGGGACATACAATGAGCAGTTCTTC.

V gene TRBV6-2 or TRBV6-3 combines with J gene TRBJ2-7, with a tentative D call TRBD1 (6 bases). This CDR3 region has 15 residues. CDR1 is MNHEY, CDR2 SVGEGT, per germline. Trimming took 5 bases from V and 2 from J, leaving 16 bases between them. The DNA for the CDR3 is TGTGCCAGCAGTAAAACAGGGATACACACCTACGAGCAGTACTTC. It translates to CASSKTGIHTYEQYF.

This rearrangement joins TRBV4-3 to TRBJ2-1, with D possibly matching TRBD2 (5 bases). The germline CDR1 and CDR2 sequences are LGHNA and YSLEER. The CDR3 is made up of 15 amino acids. Trimming shortened V by 0 bases and J by 4 bases, and 10 bases separated the two germline ends. The CDR3 nucleotides are TGCGCCAGCAGCCAAGATCGGAGCGGATACAATGAGCAGTTCTTC. Translated, it gives CASSQDRSGYNEQFF.

J is TRBJ2-1 and V is TRBV6-5; weak D call: TRBD2 (6 bases). Germline V gives CDR1 MNHEY, CDR2 SVGAGI. V lost 0 bases to trimming and J lost 8 bases, with 14 bases between them. The CDR3 is 15 amino acids. The CDR3 coding sequence is TGTGCCAGCAGTTACTCGACGGGAGAAATCCATGAGCAGTTCTTC. Its protein product is CASSYSTGEIHEQFF.

The chain recombines TRBV28 with TRBJ2-3; the D gene is possibly TRBD1 (5 bases). Trimming removed 6 bases at V and 2 bases at J, with 18 bases between. CDR3 length: 16 amino acids. Germline loops: CDR1 MDHEN, CDR2 SYDVKM. Here the CDR3 reads CASSRPYNRNTDTQYF. The CDR3 DNA reads as TGTGCCAGCAGCCGCCCCTACAACAGGAACACAGATACGCAGTATTTT.

The CDR3 nucleotides read TGTGCCAGTAGTATGTCCTGGGGCTATAACTATGGCTACACCTTC. Its translation: CASSMSWGYNYGYTF. The genes are TRBV19 and TRBJ1-2, with a weak D call TRBD1 (5 bases). CDR1 is LNHDA, CDR2 SQIVND, per germline (reference sequence). The CDR3 is 15 residues long. With 3 bases removed from V and 1 base from J, the gap between germline ends came to 12 bases.

This clonotype was picked up one time. The CDR3 bases are TGTGCCAGCAGTTCCGGACGCGAGTCATACGAGCAGTACTTC. This translates into CASSSGRESYEQYF. This sequence joins TRBV6-2 or TRBV6-3 and TRBJ2-7; D gene uncertain. This CDR3 has 14 amino acids. The V end was cut by 4 bases, the J end by 4 bases, with 14 bases between. The germline V gene has CDR1 MNHEY and CDR2 SVGEGT.

The rearrangement links TRBV18 to TRBJ2-4, with D possibly being TRBD1 (5 bases). Trimming shortened V by 4 bases and J by 7 bases, and 17 bases separated the two germline ends. CDR1 is KGHSH and CDR2 is LQKENI in the germline V gene. The CDR3 totals 15 residues. This CDR3 reads CASSRQRAGKNIQYF. As DNA, the CDR3 is TGTGCCAGCTCACGGCAACGGGCAGGGAAGAACATTCAGTACTTC. Using reference TRBV18 and TRBJ2-4 for the parts outside the CDR3, the full variable domain is NAGVMQNPRHLVRRRGQEARLRCSPMKGHSHVYWYRQLPEEGLKFMVYLQKENIIDESGMPKERFSAEFPKEGPSILRIQQVVRGDSAAYFCASSRQRAGKNIQYFGAGTRLSVL.

V gene TRBV29-1 combines with J gene TRBJ1-2; D gene uncertain. V lost 1 base and J lost 7, with 4 bases in between. The CDR3 has 10 amino acids. Germline CDR1 and CDR2: SQVTM and ANQGSEA. CDR3 sequence: CSVEGSGYTF. CDR3 DNA: TGCAGCGTTGAAGGGTCTGGCTACACCTTC.

V gene TRBV7-2 combines with J gene TRBJ1-1; the D gene is possibly TRBD1 (5 bases). The V gene's germline CDR1 is SGHTA and CDR2 FQGNSA. The V and J ends lost 3 bases and 5 bases respectively, with 16 bases between them. CDR3 length equals 15 residues. The CDR3 nucleotides read TGTGCCAGCAGCTTCTGGGGCCCCTGGGGTACTGAAGCTTTCTTT. This gives the protein CASSFWGPWGTEAFF.

J is TRBJ2-1 and V is TRBV6-5, with D possibly matching TRBD2 (6 bases). The CDR3 has 12 residues. CDR1 is MNHEY and CDR2 is SVGAGI in the germline V gene. Trimming pared 7 bases from V and 9 bases from J, leaving 13 bases between. This chain's CDR3 is CASNFRAGEQFF. DNA of the CDR3: TGTGCCAGCAATTTCAGAGCGGGTGAGCAGTTCTTC.

The V call is TRBV12-3 or TRBV12-4, the J call TRBJ1-1; no clear D gene. V was pared by 1 base and J by 10 bases, with 7 bases between. The CDR3 covers 11 residues. The CDR3 is CASSLGVGAFF. The CDR3 nucleotides are TGTGCCAGCAGTTTAGGGGTGGGAGCTTTCTTT.

The chain joins TRBV4-3 to TRBJ2-1, with 7 bases aligning to TRBD2. This CDR3 has 16 residues. Germline trimming cut 0 bases from V and 2 bases from J; bases unmatched to any gene: 4. The germline CDR1 and CDR2 sequences are LGHNA and YSLEER. The CDR3 loop reads CASSQDAGVAYNEQFF. The CDR3 DNA follows: TGCGCCAGCAGCCAAGATGCGGGAGTCGCCTACAATGAGCAGTTCTTC.

This clonotype was recorded only once. The chain joins TRBV2 to TRBJ2-1; 7 bases are shared with TRBD2. The CDR3 runs to 15 residues. V lost 5 bases to trimming and J lost 2 bases; unmatched junction nucleotides: 6. CDR1 and CDR2 (germline): SNHLY, FYNNEI. The CDR3 nucleotides read TGTGCCAGCAGTCTAGCGGCCTTAACCTACAATGAGCAGTTCTTC. As protein: CASSLAALTYNEQFF. The variable domain in full, with the rest retrieved from reference TRBV2 and TRBJ2-1, is EPEVTQTPSHQVTQMGQEVILRCVPISNHLYFYWYRQILGQKVEFLVSFYNNEISEKSEIFDDQFSVERPDGSNFTLKIRSTKLEDSAMYFCASSLAALTYNEQFFGPGTRLTVL.